The present TCR beta chain was sequenced within a study of blood T cells in healthy people across ages. A second about 7 to 12 cycle PCR used barcoded and J-beta primers. Each TCR beta cDNA got a 12-nucleotide random molecular identifier. TCRdb used MiXCR to reprocess the 5' RACE reads, holding one entry per CDR3 protein. The sample lists roughly 900,000 distinct CDR3 sequences; more than 25% were seen once. This clonotype was observed at least ten times. Sequenced input: blood. The clonotype comes from a woman over 75 in good health.

This CDR3 reads CASSHGTGGSPLHF. In DNA, the CDR3 is TGTGCCAGCAGCCATGGGACAGGCGGTTCACCCCTCCACTTT. V gene TRBV3-1 combines with J gene TRBJ1-6; 8 bases are a match to TRBD1. CDR1 is LGHDT, CDR2 YNNKEL, per germline (reference sequence). J gave up 9 bases and V 3 bases, and 4 bases lay outside the gene matches. This CDR3 has 14 amino acids. Based on the CDR3 plus reference TRBV3-1 and TRBJ1-6, the full variable domain is DTAVSQTPKYLVTQMGNDKSIKCEQNLGHDTMYWYKQDSKKFLKIMFSYNNKELIINETVPNRFSPKSPDKAHLNLHINSLELGDSAVYFCASSHGTGGSPLHFGNGTRLTVT.